The clone carrying this T cell receptor (beta chain) was counted only a few times. Deletions cut 8 bases from V and 17 bases from J, with 18 bases between. The germline V gene has CDR1 ENHRY and CDR2 SYGVKD. CDR3 length: 11 residues. The data are from a study of blood T cell repertoires in COVID-19. Here immunoSEQ multiplex PCR was the method, and the copy in TCRdb shows in-frame clones only, minus some. The sample shows roughly 200,000 clones, approximately 82% of them seen only once. The V call is TRBV10-3, the J call TRBJ1-4, with D uncertain. What was sequenced was PBMCs or T cells enriched from blood (not recorded which). This TCR was recovered from a woman aged 55-75 years with acute COVID-19. DNA of the CDR3: TGTGCCATCTCGAATGGGGAGCCCTATTTTTTT. Residues: CAISNGEPYFF.